This TCR beta chain was recorded in a study of spatial heterogeneity in lung cancer. Background on the study: The average count in raw reads for each unique TCR and UMI combination exceeded nine appearances. Points from the study as a whole: Tumor T-cell coverage was an estimated 7% or so for alpha and around 13% for beta chains. Ubiquitous nonsynonymous mutations were tracked by counts of ubiquitous expanded TCRs, and regional ones by counts of regional expanded TCRs. Counts of expanded alpha and beta TCRs within tumors tracked the tumor nonsynonymous mutation count.

This clonotype showed up many times. The antigen is not known. Time point meaning: sample taken at primary tumor resection. The input material, whole RNA from tumor, nontumor lung or frozen PBMC, was sequenced unsorted. J lost 9 bases, V lost 1 base, and 5 bases had no gene match. Germline lookup yields CDR1 SGHDN and CDR2 FVKESK. The CDR3 is 14 residues long. In TCRdb, the 5' RACE reads were re-called with MiXCR into one record per CDR3 protein. The table has 20,000 to 30,000 distinct CDR3 sequences, 8.8% seen once. Sequencing used lung tumor tissue, obtained at surgery. The origin of this receptor is a male donor with early-stage non-small cell lung cancer. This chain joins TRBV14 and TRBJ2-7, with TRBD1 identical over 11 bases. CDR3 loop: CASSQGTGGLGQYF. The CDR3 DNA reads as TGTGCCAGCAGCCAAGGGACAGGGGGCCTGGGGCAGTACTTC. The whole variable domain, filled in from reference TRBV14 and TRBJ2-7, reads EAGVTQFPSHSVIEKGQTVTLRCDPISGHDNLYWYRRVMGKEIKFLLHFVKESKQDESGMPNNRFLAERTGGTYSTLKVQPAELEDSGVYFCASSQGTGGLGQYFGPGTRLTVT.